This is a list of T cell receptor beta chains from one sample in a study of T cell changes during pregnancy in multiple sclerosis. Assay: immunoSEQ multiplex PCR; the TCRdb copy retains only in-frame clones and omits some. The sample carries some 60,000 clones, about nine tenths recorded once. Material: peripheral blood, obtained in the first trimester of pregnancy. The receptors were sampled from a female donor in good health, enrolled as a control in a pregnancy study. Each CDR3 is given with its conserved first and last residue. A D gene is named only where the DNA matches it firmly. For some rows the clone size is stated as once, few or many, or as a class when expanded; others skip it.

CDR3 DNA,CDR3 protein,clone size,D gene,V gene,J gene
TGTGCCAGCAGCAGTGGCGGACGGGACAGTTCCTACGAGCAGTACTTC,CASSSGGRDSSYEQYF,NA,NA,TRBV21-1,TRBJ2-7
TGTGCCAGCGATCGGGGTGGAGCGGATAACAATGAGCAGTTCTTC,CASDRGGADNNEQFF,NA,NA,TRBV6-1,TRBJ2-1
TGTGCCAGCAGCCAAGGACTAGCGGGGGGGTACGAGCAGTACTTC,CASSQGLAGGYEQYF,NA,TRBD2,TRBV4-2,TRBJ2-7
TGCGCCAGCAGCCAAGAGGGACAGGGAGGTCTGGGGTATGGCTACACCTTC,CASSQEGQGGLGYGYTF,few,TRBD1,TRBV4-1,TRBJ1-2
TGTGCCAGCAGCTTAAACATGGGACTAGCGGGGGGACGGACAGATACGCAGTATTTT,CASSLNMGLAGGRTDTQYF,NA,TRBD2,TRBV7-2,TRBJ2-3
TGTGCCAGCAACGAGGGGACACAGAATGAAAAACTGTTTTTT,CASNEGTQNEKLFF,once,NA,TRBV6-6,TRBJ1-4
TGTGCCACCAGCAGAGAGGCAGGGGAAGGCTACGAGCAGTACTTC,CATSREAGEGYEQYF,NA,NA,TRBV15,TRBJ2-7
TGTGCCAGCAGCTTAGTTACAGGTCCTAGAACGGCGTACGAGCAGTACTTC,CASSLVTGPRTAYEQYF,NA,NA,TRBV11-2,TRBJ2-7
TGTGCCAGCAGCTTAGCAACGGGGGGGAGCACAGATACGCAGTATTTT,CASSLATGGSTDTQYF,NA,TRBD2,TRBV7-9,TRBJ2-3
TGTGCCAGCAGCTCCGGGACAGGGAGCTCTGGAAACACCATATATTTT,CASSSGTGSSGNTIYF,NA,TRBD1,TRBV5-4,TRBJ1-3
TGTGCCAGCAGCCCCGGGACTAGCGGGGGGTCTAACACCGGGGAGCTGTTTTTT,CASSPGTSGGSNTGELFF,once,TRBD2,TRBV4-2,TRBJ2-2
TGCAGCGTCCACTACCCCTCTGGAAACACCATATATTTT,CSVHYPSGNTIYF,NA,NA,TRBV29-1,TRBJ1-3
TGTGCCACTGCGATTTTTGGCACTGAAGCTTTCTTT,CATAIFGTEAFF,few,NA,TRBV19,TRBJ1-1
TGTGCCAGCAGTTACCTGGGGGGAAACATTCAGTACTTC,CASSYLGGNIQYF,NA,NA,TRBV6-5,TRBJ2-4
TGCGCCAGCAGTTCGGGACTATCGTACACCGGGGAGCTGTTTTTT,CASSSGLSYTGELFF,NA,TRBD2,TRBV5-1,TRBJ2-2
TGTGCCAGCATCGACACAGGGTACGAGCAGTACTTC,CASIDTGYEQYF,once,NA,TRBV6-5,TRBJ2-7
TGCGCCAGCAGCCAGATCCTAGGGGGTGAGCAGTTCTTC,CASSQILGGEQFF,NA,NA,TRBV4-1,TRBJ2-1
TGTGCCAGCAGTCTTATGCTGCTAGCGGGAGGACACAATGAGCAGTTCTTC,CASSLMLLAGGHNEQFF,NA,TRBD2,TRBV28,TRBJ2-1